The 10 T cell receptor beta chains presented below share a single source sample, sequenced in a study of T-cell memory formation after mild COVID-19 (dated by TCRdb to 2020 to 2023). Libraries were constructed by 5' RACE. The sequencer listed for this sample is Illumina NovaSeq 6000. TCRdb reprocessing: public reads trimmed at Q25 with fastp, clones called with MiXCR, in-frame beta chains kept. For every CDR3 protein sequence, its rows merge into one entry that carries the most common genes and DNA. Counted in this sample were 550,000 to 700,000 distinct CDR3 sequences; 17% of them appeared once. Clones ranked in the top ten supply about 8.6% of the sample. Sequenced material: PBMCs or a T cell subset sorted from them (not recorded which). Receptors were obtained from an adult woman who had mild COVID-19 (a few samples of this study predate the infection). The sample titles of this study are shuffled in the database, so cell type and time point are left out; the donor was told from shared clones.

This clonotype appeared a few times. The gene calls are TRBV25-1 and TRBJ2-5; no definite D call. Germline V gives CDR1 MGHDK, CDR2 SYGVNS. V was trimmed by 3 bases and J by 2 bases, leaving 16 bases between them. The CDR3 spans 16 residues. CDR3 DNA sequence: TGTGCCAGCAGTGACCCAGAGCCTGGCGGACAAGAGACCCAGTACTTC. Its translation is CASSDPEPGGQETQYF.

The chain employs TRBV18 and TRBJ2-3; 11 bases are shared with TRBD2. CDR1 KGHSH and CDR2 LQKENI come from the germline V gene. This CDR3 spans 16 amino acids. J gave up 2 bases and V 4 bases, and 5 bases lay outside the gene matches. As DNA, the CDR3 is TGTGCCAGCTCACTGGGACTAGCGGTTGTCACAGATACGCAGTATTTT. Protein: CASSLGLAVVTDTQYF.

The V call is TRBV24-1, the J call TRBJ1-1, with D unresolved. The V gene's germline CDR1 is KGHDR and CDR2 SFDVKD. This CDR3 spans 14 amino acids. With 4 bases removed from V and 1 base from J, the gap between germline ends came to 9 bases. This CDR3 reads CATSEPGRNTEAFF. The CDR3, as DNA: TGTGCCACCAGTGAACCAGGACGGAACACTGAAGCTTTCTTT.

This clonotype has more than one count but fewer than ten. The chain employs TRBV20-1 and TRBJ2-2, with D possibly being TRBD2 (6 bases). The V gene lost 5 bases and the J gene lost 4 bases, with 17 bases spanning the gap. CDR3 length: 15 amino acids. Germline V gene data show CDR1 as DFQATT and CDR2 as SNEGSKA (reference sequence). CDR3 DNA sequence: TGCAGTGCTCCACTAGCCGGAAGGGGCACCGGGGAGCTGTTTTTT. Its translation is CSAPLAGRGTGELFF.

There are a few counts of this clonotype. The CDR3, as DNA: TGCGCCAGCAGCTCCGAGAGCGGCTACACCTTC. This sequence encodes CASSSESGYTF. The V and J genes are TRBV5-1 and TRBJ1-2; D remains unclear. Germline-derived CDR1 and CDR2 are SGHRS and YFSETQ. CDR3 length: 11 residues. Trimming took off 3 bases at V and 8 bases at J, with 8 bases between the two ends.

This rearrangement joins TRBV29-1 to TRBJ2-1; 10 bases agree with TRBD1. The CDR3 runs 14 residues. V shed 6 bases and J 7 bases; nucleotides not matched to a gene: 9. CDR1 and CDR2 from the germline V gene are SQVTM and ANQGSEA. DNA for the CDR3: TGCAGCGTCGTGACAGGGGGCAGGGGAAATGAGCAGTTCTTC. Residues: CSVVTGGRGNEQFF.

This clonotype was counted ten times or more. This sequence joins TRBV7-3 and TRBJ2-1, with 12 bases fitting TRBD2. CDR1 is SGHTA and CDR2 is FQGTGA in the germline V gene. J was trimmed by 8 bases and V by 5 bases; bases with no gene match: 7. The CDR3 covers 15 residues. The CDR3 sequence is CASSPRLAGADEQFF. DNA of the CDR3: TGTGCCAGCAGCCCTCGACTAGCGGGAGCAGATGAGCAGTTCTTC.

This rearrangement joins TRBV4-1 to TRBJ2-3, with 7 nucleotides matching TRBD1. There are 15 residues in the CDR3. V shed 4 bases, J shed 2 bases, and the junction held 6 bases outside the gene matches. Germline V gene sequence: CDR1 MGHRA, CDR2 YSYEKL. CDR3 sequence: CASSRWTGNTDTQYF. CDR3 nucleotides: TGCGCCAGCAGCCGTTGGACAGGCAACACAGATACGCAGTATTTT.

This clonotype was observed a handful of times. The chain recombines TRBV12-3 or TRBV12-4 with TRBJ1-1; 7 bases are a match to TRBD1. The CDR3 loop spans 14 amino acids. V shed 5 bases and J 3 bases; nucleotides not matched to a gene: 6. CDR3 sequence reads: CASSINTGDTEAFF. CDR3 nucleotides: TGTGCCAGCAGTATCAACACAGGGGACACTGAAGCTTTCTTT.

Regarding this clonotype: This may come from a read error, since a much larger clone is one base off. The chain uses TRBV5-1 and TRBJ1-1; 7 positions match TRBD1. Germline lookup yields CDR1 SGHRS and CDR2 YFSETQ. With 2 bases clipped from V and 4 bases from J, the junction kept 5 bases outside the gene matches. The CDR3 extends over 14 amino acids. CDR3 sequence (DNA): TGCGCCAGCAGCTTAGGACAGGAGGGCACTGAAGCTTTCTTT. Residues: CASSLGQEGTEAFF.